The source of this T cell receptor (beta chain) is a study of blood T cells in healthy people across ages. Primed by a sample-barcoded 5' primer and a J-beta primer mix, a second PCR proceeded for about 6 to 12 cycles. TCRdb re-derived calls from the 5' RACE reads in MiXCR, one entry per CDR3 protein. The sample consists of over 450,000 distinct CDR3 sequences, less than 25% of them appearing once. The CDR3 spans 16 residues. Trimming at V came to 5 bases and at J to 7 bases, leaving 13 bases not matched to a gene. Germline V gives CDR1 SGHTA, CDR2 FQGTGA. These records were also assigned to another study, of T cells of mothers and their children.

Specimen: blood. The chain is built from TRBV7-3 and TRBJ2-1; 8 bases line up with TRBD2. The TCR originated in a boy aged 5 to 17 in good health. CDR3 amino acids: CASSLARAGAGNEQFF. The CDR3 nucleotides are TGTGCCAGCAGCCTTGCCAGAGCGGGAGCGGGAAATGAGCAGTTCTTC. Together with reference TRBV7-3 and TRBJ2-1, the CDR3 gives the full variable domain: GAGVSQTPSNKVTEKGKYVELRCDPISGHTALYWYRQSLGQGPEFLIYFQGTGAADDSGLPNDRFFAVRPEGSVSTLKIQRTERGDSAVYLCASSLARAGAGNEQFFGPGTRLTVL.